This T cell receptor (beta chain) derives from a study of shared clonotypes between healthy human individuals. At the level of the study: Aged 18 to 49, the donors were a couple of women and a few men.

The repertoire was sequenced with immunoSEQ multiplex PCR; TCRdb's copy has only in-frame clones and lacks some. Seen here are 2,500,000 or so clones, just over 90% observed once, and the top ten hold 0.11% to 0.15%. The CDR3 runs to 18 residues. Germline V CDR1 and CDR2: LNHDA, SQIVND (reference sequence). Trimming left V 1 base short and J 0 bases short, with 16 bases between. Every contributor of samples was a Caucasian grown-up residing in Nashville, Tennessee. Division of CD4+ cells produced a CD45RA+ naive subset and a CD45RA-negative memory subset. The sequence was obtained from a man younger than 35 in good health. Sequenced input: naive CD4+ T cells sorted from blood. Subset specified: CD45RA+ positively selected. This sequence joins TRBV19 and TRBJ1-5; no definite D call. CDR3 in DNA: TGTGCCAGTAGTATAGGTGGGCAGAACTCCTATAGCAATCAGCCCCAGCATTTT. This encodes CASSIGGQNSYSNQPQHF.